The present TCR beta chain was sequenced within a study of naive and memory T cell subsets. The study, taken as a whole, reports: In naive cells, over 90% of TCR sequences were seen only once.

CDR3 size: 13 residues. V dropped 5 bases and J dropped 2 bases, with 9 bases sitting between them. An equimolar mix of two oligonucleotides served as the beta constant-region primer for TRBC1 and TRBC2. TCRdb analysed the UMI-ligation and nested PCR reads with MiXCR anew, one entry per CDR3 protein. The sample holds about 90,000 distinct CDR3 sequences; 5.5% to 8.5% are singletons and the top ten take roughly 1.5%. This clonotype was counted at least ten times. Its target is unknown. J is TRBJ1-1 and V is TRBV12-3 or TRBV12-4; D perhaps matches TRBD1 (6 bases). The sample taken for sequencing was central memory CD4+ T cells from blood. This TCR came from a human donor in good health. Here the CDR3 reads CASSPDSNTEAFF. The CDR3 DNA is TGTGCCAGCAGTCCGGACAGTAACACTGAAGCTTTCTTT.